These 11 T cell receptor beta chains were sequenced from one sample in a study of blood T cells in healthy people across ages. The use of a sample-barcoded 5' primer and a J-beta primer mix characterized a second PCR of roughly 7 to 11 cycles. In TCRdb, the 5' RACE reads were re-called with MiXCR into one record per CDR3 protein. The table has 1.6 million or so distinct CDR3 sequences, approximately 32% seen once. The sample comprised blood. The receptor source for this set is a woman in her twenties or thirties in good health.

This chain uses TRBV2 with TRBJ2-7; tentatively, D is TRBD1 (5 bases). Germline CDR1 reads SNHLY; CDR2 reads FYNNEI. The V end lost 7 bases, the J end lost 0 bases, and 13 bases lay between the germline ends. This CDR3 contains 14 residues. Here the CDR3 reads CASIQVSSSYEQYF. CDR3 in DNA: TGTGCCAGCATACAGGTTTCCAGCTCCTACGAGCAGTACTTC.

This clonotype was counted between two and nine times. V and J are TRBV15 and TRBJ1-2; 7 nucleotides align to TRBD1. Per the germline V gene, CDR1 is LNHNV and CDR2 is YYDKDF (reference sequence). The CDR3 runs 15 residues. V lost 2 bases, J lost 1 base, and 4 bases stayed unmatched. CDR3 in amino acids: CATSRPTGNNYGYTF. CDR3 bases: TGTGCCACCAGCAGACCGACAGGGAATAACTATGGCTACACCTTC.

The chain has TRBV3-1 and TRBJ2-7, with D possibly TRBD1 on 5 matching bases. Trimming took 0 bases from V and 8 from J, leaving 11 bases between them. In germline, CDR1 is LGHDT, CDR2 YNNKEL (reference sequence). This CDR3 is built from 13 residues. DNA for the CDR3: TGTGCCAGCAGCCAAGATCAGGGTTGGAAGCAGTACTTC. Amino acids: CASSQDQGWKQYF.

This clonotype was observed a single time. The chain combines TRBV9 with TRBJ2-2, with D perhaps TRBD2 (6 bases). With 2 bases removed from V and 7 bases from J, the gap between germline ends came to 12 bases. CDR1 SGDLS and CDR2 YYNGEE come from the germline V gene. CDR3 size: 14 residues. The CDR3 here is CASSVEGVLGELFF. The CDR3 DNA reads TGTGCCAGCAGCGTGGAGGGAGTCCTCGGGGAGCTGTTTTTT.

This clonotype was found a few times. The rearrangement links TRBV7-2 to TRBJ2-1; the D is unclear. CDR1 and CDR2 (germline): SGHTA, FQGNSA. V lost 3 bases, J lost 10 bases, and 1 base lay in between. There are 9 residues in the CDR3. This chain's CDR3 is CASSLEQFF. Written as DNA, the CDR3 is TGTGCCAGCAGCTTGGAGCAGTTCTTC.

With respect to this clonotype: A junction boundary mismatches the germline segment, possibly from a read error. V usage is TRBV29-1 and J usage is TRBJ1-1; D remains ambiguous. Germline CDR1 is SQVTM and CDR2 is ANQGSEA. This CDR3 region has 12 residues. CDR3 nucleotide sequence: TGCAGCGTTGTAGGGATGAACGCTGAAGCTTTCTTT. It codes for CSVVGMNAEAFF.

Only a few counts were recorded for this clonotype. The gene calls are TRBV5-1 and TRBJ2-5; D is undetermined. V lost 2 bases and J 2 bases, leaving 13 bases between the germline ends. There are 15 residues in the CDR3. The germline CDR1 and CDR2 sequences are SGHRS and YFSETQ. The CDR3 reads CASSLILGSQETQYF. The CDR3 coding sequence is TGCGCCAGCAGCTTAATATTGGGGTCTCAAGAGACCCAGTACTTC.

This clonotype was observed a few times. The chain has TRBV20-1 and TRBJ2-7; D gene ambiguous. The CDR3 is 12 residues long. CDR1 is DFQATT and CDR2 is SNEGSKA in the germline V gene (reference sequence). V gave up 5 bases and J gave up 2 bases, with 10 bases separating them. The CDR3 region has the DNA TGCAGTGCTTCTCAGAGCACCTACGAGCAGTACTTC. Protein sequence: CSASQSTYEQYF.

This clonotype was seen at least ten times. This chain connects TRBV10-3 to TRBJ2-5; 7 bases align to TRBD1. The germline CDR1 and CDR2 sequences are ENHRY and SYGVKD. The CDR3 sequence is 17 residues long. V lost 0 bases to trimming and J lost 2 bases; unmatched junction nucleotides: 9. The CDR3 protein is CAISESQGWSGQETQYF. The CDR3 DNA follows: TGTGCCATCAGTGAGTCACAGGGGTGGTCAGGGCAAGAGACCCAGTACTTC.

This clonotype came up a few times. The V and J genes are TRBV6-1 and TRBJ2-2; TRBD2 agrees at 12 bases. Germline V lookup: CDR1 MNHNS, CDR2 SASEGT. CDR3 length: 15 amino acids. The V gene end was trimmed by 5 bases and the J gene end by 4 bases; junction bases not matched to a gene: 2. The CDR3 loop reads CASSRGLAGTGELFF. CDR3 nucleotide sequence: TGTGCCAGCAGTAGGGGACTAGCGGGCACCGGGGAGCTGTTTTTT.

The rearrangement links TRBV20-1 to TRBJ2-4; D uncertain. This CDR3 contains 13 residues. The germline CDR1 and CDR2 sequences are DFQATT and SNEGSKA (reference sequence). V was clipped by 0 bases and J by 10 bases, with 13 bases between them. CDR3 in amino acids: CSAREASRGIQYF. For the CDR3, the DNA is TGCAGTGCTAGAGAAGCCAGTCGCGGAATTCAGTACTTC.